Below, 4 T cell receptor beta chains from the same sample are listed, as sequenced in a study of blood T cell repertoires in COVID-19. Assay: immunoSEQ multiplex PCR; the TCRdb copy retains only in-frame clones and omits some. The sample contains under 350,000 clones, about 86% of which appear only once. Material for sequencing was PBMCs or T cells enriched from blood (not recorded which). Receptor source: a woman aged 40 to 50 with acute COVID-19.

The CDR3 DNA reads as TGTGCCAGCAGCCGAGCCGGGAGGGAGACCCAGTACTTC. Translation gives CASSRAGRETQYF. The chain uses TRBV12-3 or TRBV12-4 and TRBJ2-5, with TRBD2 identical over 7 bases. The CDR3 extends over 13 amino acids. V lost 6 bases, J lost 5 bases, and 6 bases stayed unmatched.

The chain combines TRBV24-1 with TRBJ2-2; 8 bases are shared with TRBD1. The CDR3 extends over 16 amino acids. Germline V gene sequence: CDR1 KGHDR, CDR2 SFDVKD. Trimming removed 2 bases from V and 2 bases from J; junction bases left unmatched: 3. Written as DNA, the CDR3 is TGTGCCACCAGTGATTCCGGGACAGGAAACACCGGGGAGCTGTTTTTT. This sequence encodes CATSDSGTGNTGELFF.

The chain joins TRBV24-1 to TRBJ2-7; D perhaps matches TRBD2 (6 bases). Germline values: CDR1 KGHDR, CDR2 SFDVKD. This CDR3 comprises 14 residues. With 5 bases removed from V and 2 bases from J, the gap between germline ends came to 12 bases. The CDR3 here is CATSGGAGTYEQYF. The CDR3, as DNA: TGTGCCACCAGTGGCGGAGCGGGCACCTACGAGCAGTACTTC.

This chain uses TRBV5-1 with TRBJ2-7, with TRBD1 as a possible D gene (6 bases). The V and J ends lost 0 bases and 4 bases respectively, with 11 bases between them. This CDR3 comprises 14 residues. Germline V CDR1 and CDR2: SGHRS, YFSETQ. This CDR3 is CASSLAGQRYEQYF. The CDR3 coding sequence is TGCGCCAGCAGCTTGGCGGGACAAAGATACGAGCAGTACTTC.